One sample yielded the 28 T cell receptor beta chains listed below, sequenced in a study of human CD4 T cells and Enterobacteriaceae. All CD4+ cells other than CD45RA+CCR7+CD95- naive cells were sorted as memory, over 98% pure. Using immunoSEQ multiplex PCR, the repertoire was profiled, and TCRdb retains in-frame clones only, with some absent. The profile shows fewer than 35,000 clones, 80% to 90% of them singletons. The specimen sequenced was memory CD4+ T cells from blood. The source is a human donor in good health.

Here the CDR3 DNA reads TGTGCCAGCAGGGAAGCAAACAGGGGGGAGACCAAAAACATTCAGTACTTC. Its translation: CASREANRGETKNIQYF. The rearrangement uses TRBV13 and TRBJ2-4, with 8 bases that match TRBD1. The CDR3 contains 17 residues. Losses at the gene ends were 6 bases for V and 2 bases for J; bases not matched to a gene: 12. Germline V gives CDR1 PRHDT, CDR2 FYEKMQ (reference sequence). Full variable domain (rest looked up from reference TRBV13 and TRBJ2-4): AAGVIQSPRHLIKEKRETATLKCYPIPRHDTVYWYQQGPGQDPQFLISFYEKMQSDKGSIPDRFSAQQFSDYHSELNMSSLELGDSALYFCASREANRGETKNIQYFGAGTRLSVL.

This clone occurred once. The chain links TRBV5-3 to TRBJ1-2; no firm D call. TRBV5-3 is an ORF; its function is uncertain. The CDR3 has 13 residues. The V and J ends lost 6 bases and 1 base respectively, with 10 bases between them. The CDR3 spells CARTTALNYGYTF. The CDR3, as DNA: TGTGCCAGAACAACCGCTCTTAACTATGGCTACACCTTC.

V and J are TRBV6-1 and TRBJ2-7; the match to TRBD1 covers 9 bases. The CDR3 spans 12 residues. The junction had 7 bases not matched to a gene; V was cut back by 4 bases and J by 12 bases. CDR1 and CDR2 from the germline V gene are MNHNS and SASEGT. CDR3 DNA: TGTGCCAGCAGTGCCTGGACAGGGGAGGCGTACTTC. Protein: CASSAWTGEAYF.

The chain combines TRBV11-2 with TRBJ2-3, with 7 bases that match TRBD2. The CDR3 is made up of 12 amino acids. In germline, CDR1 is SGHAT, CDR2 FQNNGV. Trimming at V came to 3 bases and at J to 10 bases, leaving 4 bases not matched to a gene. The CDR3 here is CASSFTSEAQYF. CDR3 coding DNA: TGTGCCAGCAGCTTCACTAGCGAAGCGCAGTATTTT.

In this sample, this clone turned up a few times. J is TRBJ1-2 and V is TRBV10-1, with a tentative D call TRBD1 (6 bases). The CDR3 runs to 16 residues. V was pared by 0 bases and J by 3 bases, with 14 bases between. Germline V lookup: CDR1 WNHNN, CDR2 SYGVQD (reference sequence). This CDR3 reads CASSESRTADYYGYTF. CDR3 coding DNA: TGCGCCAGCAGTGAGTCTCGGACAGCAGATTACTATGGCTACACCTTC.

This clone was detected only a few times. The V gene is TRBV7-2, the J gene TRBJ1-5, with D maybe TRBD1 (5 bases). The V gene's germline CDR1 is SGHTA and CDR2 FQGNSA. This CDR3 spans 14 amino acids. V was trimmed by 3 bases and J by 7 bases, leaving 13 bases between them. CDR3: CASSFPGRKQPQHF. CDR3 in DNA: TGTGCCAGCAGCTTCCCGGGGCGTAAACAGCCCCAGCATTTT.

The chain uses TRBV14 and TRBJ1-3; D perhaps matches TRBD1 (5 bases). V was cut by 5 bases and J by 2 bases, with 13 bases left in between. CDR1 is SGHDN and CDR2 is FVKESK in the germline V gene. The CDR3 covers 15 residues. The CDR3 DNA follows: TGTGCCAGCAGCGGTCGGGGGTTTGCTGGAAACACCATATATTTT. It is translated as CASSGRGFAGNTIYF. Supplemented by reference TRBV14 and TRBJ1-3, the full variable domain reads EAGVTQFPSHSVIEKGQTVTLRCDPISGHDNLYWYRRVMGKEIKFLLHFVKESKQDESGMPNNRFLAERTGGTYSTLKVQPAELEDSGVYFCASSGRGFAGNTIYFGEGSWLTVV.

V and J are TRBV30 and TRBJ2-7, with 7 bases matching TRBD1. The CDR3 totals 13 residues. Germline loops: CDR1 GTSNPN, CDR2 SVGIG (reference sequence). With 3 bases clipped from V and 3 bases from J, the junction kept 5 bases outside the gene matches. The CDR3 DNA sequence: TGTGCCTGGAGCCGCGGACAGGACTACGAGCAGTACTTC. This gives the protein CAWSRGQDYEQYF.

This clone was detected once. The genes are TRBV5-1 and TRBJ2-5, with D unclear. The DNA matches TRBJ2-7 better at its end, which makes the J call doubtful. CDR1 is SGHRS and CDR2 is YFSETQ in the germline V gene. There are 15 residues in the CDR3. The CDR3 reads CASSLGGGDSYEQYF. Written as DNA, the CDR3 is TGCGCCAGCAGCTTGGGTGGCGGTGACTCCTACGAGCAGTACTTC.

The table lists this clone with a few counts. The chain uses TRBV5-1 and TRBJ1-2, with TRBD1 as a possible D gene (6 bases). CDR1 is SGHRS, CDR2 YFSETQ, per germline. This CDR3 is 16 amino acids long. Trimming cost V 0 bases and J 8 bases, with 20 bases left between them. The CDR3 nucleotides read TGCGCCAGCAGCTTGGGCGCAGGGGACACTCTGGGGGGCTACACCTTC. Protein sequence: CASSLGAGDTLGGYTF.

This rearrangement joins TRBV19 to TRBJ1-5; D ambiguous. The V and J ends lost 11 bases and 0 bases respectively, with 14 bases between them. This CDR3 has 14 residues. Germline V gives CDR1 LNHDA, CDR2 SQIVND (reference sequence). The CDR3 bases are TGTGCCGAGAAACGATACCATAGCAATCAGCCCCAGCATTTT. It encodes CAEKRYHSNQPQHF.

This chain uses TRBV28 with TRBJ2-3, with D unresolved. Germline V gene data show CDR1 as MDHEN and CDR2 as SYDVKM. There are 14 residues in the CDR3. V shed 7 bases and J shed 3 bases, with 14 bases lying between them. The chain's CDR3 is CASTVIGRTDTQYF. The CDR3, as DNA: TGTGCCAGCACTGTGATAGGAAGGACAGATACGCAGTATTTT.

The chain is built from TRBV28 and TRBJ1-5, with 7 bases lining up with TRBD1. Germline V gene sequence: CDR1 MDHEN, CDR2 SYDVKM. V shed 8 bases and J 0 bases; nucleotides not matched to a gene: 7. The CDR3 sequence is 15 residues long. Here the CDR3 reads CASQVSGGSNQPQHF. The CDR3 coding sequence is TGTGCCAGCCAAGTGTCAGGGGGTAGCAATCAGCCCCAGCATTTT.

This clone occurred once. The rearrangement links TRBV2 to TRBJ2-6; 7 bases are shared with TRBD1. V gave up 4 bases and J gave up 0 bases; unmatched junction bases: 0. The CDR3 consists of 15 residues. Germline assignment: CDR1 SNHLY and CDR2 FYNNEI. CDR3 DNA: TGTGCCAGCAGTGGACAGGGCTCTGGGGCCAACGTCCTGACTTTC. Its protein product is CASSGQGSGANVLTF.

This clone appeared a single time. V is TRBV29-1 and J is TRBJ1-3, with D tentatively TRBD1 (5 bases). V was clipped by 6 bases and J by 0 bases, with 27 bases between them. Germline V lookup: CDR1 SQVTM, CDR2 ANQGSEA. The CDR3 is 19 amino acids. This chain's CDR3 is CSVSSRVQGPKNSGNTIYF. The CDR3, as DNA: TGCAGCGTCTCCTCCAGGGTCCAGGGTCCAAAAAACTCTGGAAACACCATATATTTT.

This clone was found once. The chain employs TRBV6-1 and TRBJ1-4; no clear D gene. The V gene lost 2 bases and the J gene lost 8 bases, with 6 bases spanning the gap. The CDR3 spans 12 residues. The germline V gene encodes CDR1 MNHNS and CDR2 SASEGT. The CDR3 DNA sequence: TGTGCCAGCAGTGAATTAGGAGAAAAACTGTTTTTT. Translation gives CASSELGEKLFF.

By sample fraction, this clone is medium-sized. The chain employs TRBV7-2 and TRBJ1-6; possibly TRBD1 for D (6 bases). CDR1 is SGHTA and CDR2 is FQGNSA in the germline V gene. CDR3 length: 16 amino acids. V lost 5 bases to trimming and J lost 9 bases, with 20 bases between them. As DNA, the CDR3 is TGTGCCAGCAGCCCAAGGGGGGGGGCCACTGGTTCACCCCTCCACTTT. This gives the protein CASSPRGGATGSPLHF.

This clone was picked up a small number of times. The CDR3 sequence is CASSQLGSNTGELFF. DNA for the CDR3: TGTGCCAGCAGCCAATTAGGGAGCAACACCGGGGAGCTGTTTTTT. The chain is built from TRBV14 and TRBJ2-2, with TRBD2 as a possible D gene (5 bases). V lost 2 bases to trimming and J lost 2 bases, with 9 bases between them. There are 15 residues in the CDR3. Germline V gene sequence: CDR1 SGHDN, CDR2 FVKESK.

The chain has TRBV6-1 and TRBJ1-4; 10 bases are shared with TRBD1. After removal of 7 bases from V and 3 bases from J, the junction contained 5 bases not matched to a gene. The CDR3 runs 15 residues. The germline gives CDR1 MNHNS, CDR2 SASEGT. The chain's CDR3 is CASKGQGRANEKLFF. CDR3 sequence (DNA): TGTGCCAGCAAGGGACAGGGGAGGGCTAATGAAAAACTGTTTTTT.

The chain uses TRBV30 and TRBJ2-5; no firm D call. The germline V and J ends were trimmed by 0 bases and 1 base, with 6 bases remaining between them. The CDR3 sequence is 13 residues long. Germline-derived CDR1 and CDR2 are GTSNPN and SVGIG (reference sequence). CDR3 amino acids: CAWSVQVQETQYF. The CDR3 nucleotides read TGTGCCTGGAGTGTGCAGGTCCAAGAGACCCAGTACTTC.

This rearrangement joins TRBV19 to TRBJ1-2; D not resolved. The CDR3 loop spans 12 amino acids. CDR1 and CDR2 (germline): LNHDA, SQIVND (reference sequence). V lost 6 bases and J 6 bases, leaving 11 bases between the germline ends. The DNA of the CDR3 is TGTGCCAGTAGGATGATGTCGGATGGCTACACCTTC. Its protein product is CASRMMSDGYTF.

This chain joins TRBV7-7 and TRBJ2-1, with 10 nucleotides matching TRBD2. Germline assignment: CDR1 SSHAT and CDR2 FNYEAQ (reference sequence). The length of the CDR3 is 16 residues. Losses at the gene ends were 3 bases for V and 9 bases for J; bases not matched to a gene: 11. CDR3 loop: CASSFTSGTVFSEQFF. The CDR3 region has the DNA TGTGCCAGCAGCTTCACTAGCGGGACGGTGTTTAGTGAGCAGTTCTTC.

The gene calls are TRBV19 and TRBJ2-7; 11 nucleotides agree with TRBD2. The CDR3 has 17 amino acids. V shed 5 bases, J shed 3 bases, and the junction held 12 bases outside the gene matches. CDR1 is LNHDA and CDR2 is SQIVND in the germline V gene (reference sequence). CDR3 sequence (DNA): TGTGCCAGTAGTCGGAAAGTCAGGGGACTAGCGGACTACGAGCAGTACTTC. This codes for CASSRKVRGLADYEQYF.

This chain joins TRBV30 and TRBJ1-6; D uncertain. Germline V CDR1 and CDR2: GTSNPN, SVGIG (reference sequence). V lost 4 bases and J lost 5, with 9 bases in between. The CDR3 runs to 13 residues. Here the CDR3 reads CAWMLHNNSPLHF. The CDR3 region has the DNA TGTGCCTGGATGTTACACAATAATTCACCCCTCCACTTT.

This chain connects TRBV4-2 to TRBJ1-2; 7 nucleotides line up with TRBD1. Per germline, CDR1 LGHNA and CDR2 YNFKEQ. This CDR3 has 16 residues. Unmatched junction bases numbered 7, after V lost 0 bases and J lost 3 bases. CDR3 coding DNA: TGTGCCAGCAGCCAAGAGGTGTCAGGGGGGGACTATGGCTACACCTTC. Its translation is CASSQEVSGGDYGYTF.

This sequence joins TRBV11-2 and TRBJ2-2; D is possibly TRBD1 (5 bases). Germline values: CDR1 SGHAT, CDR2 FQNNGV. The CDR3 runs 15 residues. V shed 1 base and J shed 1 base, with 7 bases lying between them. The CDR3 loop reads CASSLVRVNTGELFF. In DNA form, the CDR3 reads TGTGCCAGCAGCTTAGTCAGGGTGAACACCGGGGAGCTGTTTTTT. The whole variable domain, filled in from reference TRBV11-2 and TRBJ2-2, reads EAGVAQSPRYKIIEKRQSVAFWCNPISGHATLYWYQQILGQGPKLLIQFQNNGVVDDSQLPKDRFSAERLKGVDSTLKIQPAKLEDSAVYLCASSLVRVNTGELFFGEGSRLTVL.

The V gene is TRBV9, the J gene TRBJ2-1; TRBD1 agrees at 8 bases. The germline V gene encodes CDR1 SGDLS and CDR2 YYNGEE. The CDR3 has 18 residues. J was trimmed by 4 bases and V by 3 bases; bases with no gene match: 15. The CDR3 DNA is TGTGCCAGCAGCGAGGGTGGGCGCGGGACAGGAATTTACAATGAGCAGTTCTTC. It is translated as CASSEGGRGTGIYNEQFF.

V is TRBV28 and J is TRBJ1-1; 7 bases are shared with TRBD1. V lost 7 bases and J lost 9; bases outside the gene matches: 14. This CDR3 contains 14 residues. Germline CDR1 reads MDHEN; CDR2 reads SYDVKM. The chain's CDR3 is CASNPAQGILKAFF. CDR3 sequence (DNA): TGTGCCAGCAACCCGGCACAGGGGATATTAAAAGCTTTCTTT.